A single sample gave rise to the 8 T cell receptor beta chains below, sequenced in a study of blood T cell repertoires in COVID-19. Here immunoSEQ multiplex PCR was the method, and the copy in TCRdb shows in-frame clones only, minus some. The table records about 30,000 clones, about two thirds of them present only once. Sequencing was performed on peripheral blood. Source of these receptors: a human donor in a cohort sampled during active COVID-19.

This rearrangement joins TRBV7-8 to TRBJ1-4; the D is unclear. The V end was cut by 5 bases, the J end by 7 bases, with 11 bases between. The CDR3 sequence is 13 residues long. The germline V gene has CDR1 SGHVS and CDR2 FQNEAQ. The CDR3, as DNA: TGTGCCAGCAGCGCTGGAGGGAGTGAAAAACTGTTTTTT. Amino acid sequence: CASSAGGSEKLFF.

For the CDR3, the DNA is TGTGCCAGCAGTGCAGGCCTAGCGTCACCCCTCCACTTT. It specifies CASSAGLASPLHF. The gene calls are TRBV6-4 and TRBJ1-6; unclear D gene. In germline, CDR1 is MRHNA, CDR2 SNTAGT. With 4 bases removed from V and 10 bases from J, the gap between germline ends came to 11 bases. CDR3 length: 13 amino acids.

CDR3: CASSYLAALTDTQYF. CDR3 bases: TGTGCCAGCAGTTACTTGGCGGCCCTCACAGATACGCAGTATTTT. The rearrangement links TRBV6-2 or TRBV6-3 to TRBJ2-3, with D unclear. The ends were cut back, 1 base at V and 2 bases at J, with 10 bases in the middle. Per germline, CDR1 MNHEY and CDR2 SVGEGT. This CDR3 is 15 amino acids long.

This clone was detected only a few times. The chain couples TRBV15 to TRBJ2-1; TRBD1 is a possible D gene (6 bases). V lost 0 bases, J lost 7 bases, and 16 bases lay in between. CDR1 and CDR2 from the germline V gene are LNHNV and YYDKDF (reference sequence). The CDR3 contains 16 residues. CDR3 nucleotides: TGTGCCACCAGCAGAGATCGGAACAGGGTGGGAAATGAGCAGTTCTTC. The encoded protein is CATSRDRNRVGNEQFF.

The V and J genes are TRBV30 and TRBJ1-3; the match to TRBD1 covers 8 bases. Germline V CDR1 and CDR2: GTSNPN, SVGIG (reference sequence). The ends lost 2 bases at V and 0 bases at J; junction bases unmatched: 3. The CDR3 runs to 15 residues. CDR3 protein: CAWSQGAFSGNTIYF. As DNA, the CDR3 is TGTGCCTGGAGTCAGGGGGCTTTCTCTGGAAACACCATATATTTT.

This rearrangement joins TRBV11-3 to TRBJ2-2; TRBD2 matches at 7 bases. Germline V gene sequence: CDR1 SGHNT, CDR2 YENEEA. The CDR3 consists of 13 residues. The trim removed 5 bases at V and 5 bases at J, leaving 2 bases unmatched. The chain's CDR3 is CASSPLATGELFF. CDR3 in DNA: TGTGCCAGCAGCCCACTAGCGACCGGGGAGCTGTTTTTT.

The chain recombines TRBV27 with TRBJ2-1, with TRBD1 matching over 9 bases. Germline CDR1 reads MNHEY; CDR2 reads SMNVEV (reference sequence). There are 14 residues in the CDR3. V shed 8 bases and J 3 bases; nucleotides not matched to a gene: 5. The CDR3: CASADRGFYNEQFF. The CDR3 DNA sequence: TGTGCCAGCGCTGACAGGGGGTTCTACAATGAGCAGTTCTTC.

The sample holds a few counts of this clone. The chain employs TRBV24-1 and TRBJ2-5, with a tentative D call TRBD2 (6 bases). Deletions cut 3 bases from V and 4 bases from J, with 11 bases between. This CDR3 has 14 residues. Germline CDR1 is KGHDR and CDR2 is SFDVKD. Written as DNA, the CDR3 is TGTGCCACCAGTGATGGGGGGAGGCTAGAGACCCAGTACTTC. It codes for CATSDGGRLETQYF.